This TCR beta chain was found in a study of blood T cell repertoires in COVID-19. Across the whole study: COVID-19 samples from acute and convalescent phases originated in the United States, Italy and Spain. PBMCs, B-cell-depleted T cells, or T cells were the source of the cDNA or gDNA that made up the material.

TCRdb's table, derived via immunoSEQ multiplex PCR, lists solely in-frame clones and lacks some. The sample holds 100,000 or so clones; around 87% are singletons and the top ten take nearly 20%. The CDR3 has 16 residues. The V gene's germline CDR1 is SGHTA and CDR2 FQGNSA. Trimming shortened V by 5 bases and J by 7 bases, and 21 bases separated the two germline ends. This sequence was found in a human donor in a cohort sampled during active COVID-19. V gene TRBV7-2 combines with J gene TRBJ1-3; weak D call: TRBD1 (6 bases). Sequencing used peripheral blood. The DNA for the CDR3 is TGTGCCAGCAGCCCTCATGGGGGCGGAAATCGGAACACCATATATTTT. Translated, it gives CASSPHGGGNRNTIYF.